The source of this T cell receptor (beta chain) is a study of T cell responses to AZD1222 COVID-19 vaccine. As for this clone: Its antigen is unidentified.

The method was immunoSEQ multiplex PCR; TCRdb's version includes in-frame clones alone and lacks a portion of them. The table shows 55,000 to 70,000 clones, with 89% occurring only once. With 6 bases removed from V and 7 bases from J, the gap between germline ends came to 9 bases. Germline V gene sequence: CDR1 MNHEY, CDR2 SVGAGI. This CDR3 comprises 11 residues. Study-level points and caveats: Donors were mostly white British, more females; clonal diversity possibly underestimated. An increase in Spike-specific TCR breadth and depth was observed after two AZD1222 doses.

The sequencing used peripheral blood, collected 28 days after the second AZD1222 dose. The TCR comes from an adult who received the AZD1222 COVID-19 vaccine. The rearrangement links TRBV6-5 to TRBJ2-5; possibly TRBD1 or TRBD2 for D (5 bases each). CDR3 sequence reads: CASRGPRTQYF. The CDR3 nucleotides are TGTGCCAGCAGGGGACCAAGGACCCAGTACTTC.